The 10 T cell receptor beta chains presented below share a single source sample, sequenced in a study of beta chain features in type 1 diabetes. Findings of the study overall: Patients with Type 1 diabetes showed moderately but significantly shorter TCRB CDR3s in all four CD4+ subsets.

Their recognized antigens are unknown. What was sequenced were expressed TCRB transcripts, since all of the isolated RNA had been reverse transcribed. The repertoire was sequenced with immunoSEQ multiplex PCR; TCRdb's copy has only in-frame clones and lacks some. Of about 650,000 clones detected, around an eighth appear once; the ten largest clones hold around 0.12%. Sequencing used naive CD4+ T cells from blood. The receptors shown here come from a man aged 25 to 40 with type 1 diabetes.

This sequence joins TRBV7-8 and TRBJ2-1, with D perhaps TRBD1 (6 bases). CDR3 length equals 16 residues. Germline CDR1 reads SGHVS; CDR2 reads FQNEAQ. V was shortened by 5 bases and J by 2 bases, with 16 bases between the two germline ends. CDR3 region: CASSRTAASAYNEQFF. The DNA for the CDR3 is TGTGCCAGCAGCCGGACAGCCGCGAGTGCCTACAATGAGCAGTTCTTC.

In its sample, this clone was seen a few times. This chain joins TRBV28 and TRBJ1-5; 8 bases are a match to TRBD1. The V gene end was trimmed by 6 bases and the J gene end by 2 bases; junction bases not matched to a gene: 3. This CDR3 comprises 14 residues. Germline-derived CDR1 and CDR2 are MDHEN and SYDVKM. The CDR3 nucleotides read TGTGCCAGCAGCACGGGACAGGGCAATCAGCCCCAGCATTTT. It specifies CASSTGQGNQPQHF.

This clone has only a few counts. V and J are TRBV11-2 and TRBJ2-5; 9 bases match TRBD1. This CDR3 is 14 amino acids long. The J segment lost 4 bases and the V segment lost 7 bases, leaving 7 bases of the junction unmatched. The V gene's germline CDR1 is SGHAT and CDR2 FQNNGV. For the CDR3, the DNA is TGTGCCAGCAACCCAGGACAGGGGTTAGAGACCCAGTACTTC. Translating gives CASNPGQGLETQYF.

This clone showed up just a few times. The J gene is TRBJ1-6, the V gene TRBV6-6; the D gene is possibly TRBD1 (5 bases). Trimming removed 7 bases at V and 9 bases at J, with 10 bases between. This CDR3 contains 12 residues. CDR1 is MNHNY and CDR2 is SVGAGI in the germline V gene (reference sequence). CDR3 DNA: TGTGCCAGCACCCAGGGAAGTTCACCCCTCCACTTT. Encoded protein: CASTQGSSPLHF.

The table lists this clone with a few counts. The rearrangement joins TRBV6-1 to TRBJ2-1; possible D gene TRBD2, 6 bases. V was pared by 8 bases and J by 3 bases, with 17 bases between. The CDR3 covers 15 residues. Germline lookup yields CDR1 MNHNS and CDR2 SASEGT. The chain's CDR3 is CASLVGRGNYNEQFF. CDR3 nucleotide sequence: TGTGCCAGCCTTGTGGGACGGGGGAACTACAATGAGCAGTTCTTC.

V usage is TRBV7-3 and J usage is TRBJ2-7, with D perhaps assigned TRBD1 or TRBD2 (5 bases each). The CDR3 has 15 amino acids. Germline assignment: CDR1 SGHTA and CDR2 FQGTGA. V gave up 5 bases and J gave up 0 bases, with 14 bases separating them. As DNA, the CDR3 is TGTGCCAGCAGCCCTTACCCAGGGAGCTCCTACGAGCAGTACTTC. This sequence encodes CASSPYPGSSYEQYF.

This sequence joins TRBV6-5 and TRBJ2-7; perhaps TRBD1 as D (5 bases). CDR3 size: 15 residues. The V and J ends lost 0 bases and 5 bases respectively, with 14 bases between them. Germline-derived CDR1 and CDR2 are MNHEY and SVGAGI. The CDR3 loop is CASSYSGAQRHEQYF. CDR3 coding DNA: TGTGCCAGCAGTTACTCTGGGGCACAGAGGCACGAGCAGTACTTC.

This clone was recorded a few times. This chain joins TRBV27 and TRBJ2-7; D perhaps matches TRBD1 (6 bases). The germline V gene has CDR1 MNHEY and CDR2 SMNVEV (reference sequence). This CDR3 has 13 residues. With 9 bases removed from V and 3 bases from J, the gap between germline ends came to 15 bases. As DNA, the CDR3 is TGTGCCAGTGTTAACAGGGCTAACTACGAGCAGTACTTC. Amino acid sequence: CASVNRANYEQYF.

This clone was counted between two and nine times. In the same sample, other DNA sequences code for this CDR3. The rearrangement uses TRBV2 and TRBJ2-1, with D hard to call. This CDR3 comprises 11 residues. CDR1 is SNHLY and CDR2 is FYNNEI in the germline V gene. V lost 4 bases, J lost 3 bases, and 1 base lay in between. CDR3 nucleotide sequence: TGTGCCAGCAGTGGCTACAATGAGCAGTTCTTC. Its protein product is CASSGYNEQFF.

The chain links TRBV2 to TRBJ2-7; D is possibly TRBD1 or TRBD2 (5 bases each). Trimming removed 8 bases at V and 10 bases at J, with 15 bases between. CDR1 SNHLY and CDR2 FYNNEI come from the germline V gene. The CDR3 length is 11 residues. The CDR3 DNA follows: TGTGCCAGCCCCCGTGGGGGTTACCAGTACTTC. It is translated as CASPRGGYQYF.